This record looks at one T cell receptor (beta chain) sequence and its context. The sample originates from a study of blood T cell repertoires in COVID-19. On the study more broadly: Samples representing acute and convalescent COVID-19 were sourced from the United States, Italy and Spain. The cDNA or gDNA used as material had been derived from T cells, B-cell-depleted T cells, or PBMCs.

The assay was immunoSEQ multiplex PCR, and TCRdb's table has in-frame clones only and misses some. The sample shows about 240,000 clones, roughly 91% of them seen only once. Participant ages covered about 18 to 89 years across 24 US areas. Recovered participants had two consecutive negative NP/OP PCR tests, healthcare professional clearance, or symptom resolution. V trimming: 6 bases; J trimming: 4 bases; junction bases outside the gene matches: 5. This CDR3 is 14 amino acids long. The germline gives CDR1 LGHDT, CDR2 YNNKEL (reference sequence). The chain employs TRBV3-1 (or the pseudogene TRBV3-2) and TRBJ1-1; 10 bases line up with TRBD1. This receptor was taken from a woman in her 30s who had recovered from COVID-19. The sequenced sample consisted of PBMCs or T cells enriched from blood (not recorded which). The CDR3 DNA reads as TGTGCCAGCAGACTACGGACAGGGGGCACTGAAGCTTTCTTT. This gives the protein CASRLRTGGTEAFF.